One and the same sample provided the 5 T cell receptor beta chains below, sequenced in a study of T cells after yellow fever vaccination. Each CDR3 protein is one row after TCRdb ran MiXCR on the 5' RACE reads. The sample has about 140,000 distinct CDR3 sequences; 7.7% are singletons. Source: CD4+ T cells sorted from PBMCs, taken 5 days after the yellow fever booster vaccination. The receptor set was obtained from a man between 25 and 39 years old who received the YFV17D yellow fever vaccine.

This clonotype was detected many times. The genes are TRBV12-3 or TRBV12-4 and TRBJ2-7, with 8 bases aligning to TRBD1. Unmatched junction bases numbered 6, after V lost 1 base and J lost 4 bases. The CDR3 consists of 15 residues. In DNA form, the CDR3 reads TGTGCCAGCAGTTTAGGGGGCAGGGGGCATTACGAGCAGTACTTC. It translates to CASSLGGRGHYEQYF.

Note on this clonotype: This may come from a read error, since a much larger clone is one base off. The rearrangement uses TRBV29-1 and TRBJ2-5; D unresolved. The V gene's germline CDR1 is SQVTM and CDR2 ANQGSEA. Trimming removed 0 bases from V and 5 bases from J, with 19 bases in between. The CDR3 consists of 16 residues. CDR3 bases: TGCAGCGTTGAAGACCATGTTCGGGTCCTCGGGGAGACCCAGTACTTC. Encoded protein: CSVEDHVRVLGETQYF.

This clonotype was detected a few times. The rearrangement links TRBV9 to TRBJ2-1, with D unclear. The CDR3 spans 13 residues. The V end lost 0 bases, the J end lost 9 bases, and 10 bases lay between the germline ends. Germline V CDR1 and CDR2: SGDLS, YYNGEE. CDR3 DNA: TGTGCCAGCAGCGTAGCGGCAGCCGGTGAGCAGTTCTTC. Amino acids: CASSVAAAGEQFF.

In its sample, this clonotype was seen many times. The chain combines TRBV28 with TRBJ1-5; D is undetermined. This CDR3 has 12 residues. Germline CDR1 is MDHEN and CDR2 is SYDVKM. V lost 6 bases, J lost 6 bases, and 9 bases lay in between. The CDR3 bases are TGTGCCAGCAGCCGAGGAAGTCAGCCCCAGCATTTT. It is translated as CASSRGSQPQHF.

The table lists this clonotype with many counts. The chain links TRBV20-1 to TRBJ2-3; TRBD2 aligns across 9 bases. Unmatched junction bases numbered 10, after V lost 3 bases and J lost 6 bases. This CDR3 region has 15 residues. Looked up from germline, CDR1 is DFQATT and CDR2 is SNEGSKA (reference sequence). In nucleotides, the CDR3 is TGCAGTGCTAGTCCGACTAGCGGTGGAAGGGATACGCAGTATTTT. Its protein product is CSASPTSGGRDTQYF.